Below, 21 T cell receptor beta chains from the same sample are listed, as sequenced in a study of control samples from healthy donors and cancer patients. Method: immunoSEQ multiplex PCR; TCRdb's copy keeps in-frame clones and lacks some. In the table there are approximately 90,000 clones, approximately 84% of which are singletons. The specimen was PBMCs. Receptor source: a man between 65 and 80 years old with lung cancer.

V gene TRBV24-1 combines with J gene TRBJ2-7; 10 bases are shared with TRBD1. V trimming: 5 bases; J trimming: 2 bases; junction bases outside the gene matches: 5. This CDR3 region has 15 residues. The V gene's germline CDR1 is KGHDR and CDR2 SFDVKD. The CDR3: CATSASDRGTYEQYF. The DNA of the CDR3 is TGTGCCACCAGTGCTTCGGACAGGGGGACCTACGAGCAGTACTTC.

This clone was seen a handful of times. The rearrangement links TRBV27 to TRBJ2-2, with D perhaps being TRBD1 or TRBD2 (5 bases each). Between the trimmed V and J ends, which lost 6 bases and 4 bases, there was a span of 12 bases. Germline CDR1 and CDR2: MNHEY and SMNVEV (reference sequence). There are 14 residues in the CDR3. The CDR3 coding sequence is TGTGCCAGCAGGAGCAGGGCGGGCACCGGGGAGCTGTTTTTT. Protein product: CASRSRAGTGELFF.

The rearrangement joins TRBV9 to TRBJ2-1; D call uncertain. V lost 3 bases and J lost 7, with 20 bases in between. The CDR3 consists of 16 residues. Germline CDR1 SGDLS, CDR2 YYNGEE. CDR3 in DNA: TGTGCCAGCAGCGGAAGGGTCGTTGGGTCGCGGAATGAGCAGTTCTTC. It translates to CASSGRVVGSRNEQFF.

This sequence joins TRBV18 and TRBJ2-5, with D perhaps being TRBD1 or TRBD2 (5 bases each). CDR1 and CDR2 (germline): KGHSH, LQKENI. The V and J ends lost 3 bases and 4 bases respectively, with 15 bases between them. The CDR3 totals 15 residues. The CDR3 protein is CASSPNGASGETQYF. The CDR3 DNA reads as TGTGCCAGCTCACCCAACGGGGCAAGTGGAGAGACCCAGTACTTC.

V is TRBV5-1 and J is TRBJ1-2; D perhaps matches TRBD1 (6 bases). This CDR3 comprises 17 residues. V lost 4 bases, J lost 0 bases, and 19 bases lay in between. Germline loops: CDR1 SGHRS, CDR2 YFSETQ. Here the CDR3 reads CASSLRWGAETNYGYTF. In nucleotides, the CDR3 is TGCGCCAGCAGCCTCCGGTGGGGGGCTGAGACTAACTATGGCTACACCTTC.

As to this clone: Different DNA sequences within this sample yield the same CDR3. This chain links TRBV5-1 with TRBJ2-6; 8 bases are shared with TRBD2. The CDR3 runs to 15 residues. The germline V gene encodes CDR1 SGHRS and CDR2 YFSETQ. The V gene end was trimmed by 4 bases and the J gene end by 1 base; junction bases not matched to a gene: 1. CDR3 loop: CASSPGGSGANVLTF. For the CDR3, the DNA is TGCGCCAGCAGCCCGGGGGGGTCTGGGGCCAACGTCCTGACTTTC.

The chain has TRBV6-5 and TRBJ1-2, with a weak D call TRBD1 (6 bases). The V end was cut by 6 bases, the J end by 4 bases, with 15 bases between. Germline V gene sequence: CDR1 MNHEY, CDR2 SVGAGI. The CDR3 has 14 residues. The CDR3 nucleotides are TGTGCCAGCAGGCCCGGTGGGGGCGGCTATGGCTACACCTTC. It yields the protein CASRPGGGGYGYTF.

This chain uses TRBV12-5 with TRBJ2-2, with 10 bases aligning to TRBD2. The CDR3 runs to 14 residues. The germline gives CDR1 LGHNT, CDR2 FRNRAP. V lost 6 bases and J lost 6; bases outside the gene matches: 4. The chain's CDR3 is CASGPSGGSGELFF. The CDR3 region has the DNA TGTGCTAGTGGCCCTAGCGGGGGCTCCGGGGAGCTGTTTTTT.

The chain employs TRBV5-1 and TRBJ2-3; 9 bases align to TRBD2. Germline V gene sequence: CDR1 SGHRS, CDR2 YFSETQ. The CDR3 runs 13 residues. The V and J ends lost 6 bases and 5 bases, in that order; junction bases with no gene match: 4. CDR3 bases: TGCGCCAGCACCCCAGCGGGGGGAGATACGCAGTATTTT. It translates to CASTPAGGDTQYF.

The rearrangement joins TRBV27 to TRBJ1-4; TRBD1 might be the D (6 bases). Germline-derived CDR1 and CDR2 are MNHEY and SMNVEV (reference sequence). CDR3 length: 15 amino acids. V lost 2 bases and J 8 bases, leaving 15 bases between the germline ends. The DNA of the CDR3 is TGTGCCAGCAGTTTAACGGCCAGGGGTGGAGAAAAACTGTTTTTT. Protein product: CASSLTARGGEKLFF.

The rearrangement joins TRBV11-3 to TRBJ2-3; 14 nucleotides match TRBD2. The V segment lost 3 bases and the J segment 2 bases; nucleotides outside the gene matches: 7. Germline V gene lookup returns CDR1 SGHNT and CDR2 YENEEA. CDR3 size: 18 residues. The CDR3 DNA sequence: TGTGCCAGCAGCTTCGGGGGGACTAGCGGGGGAACCACAGATACGCAGTATTTT. Its translation is CASSFGGTSGGTTDTQYF.

The chain couples TRBV6-7 to TRBJ2-7; D tentatively reads TRBD1 or TRBD2 (5 bases each). TRBV6-7 is sorted into the ORF group, with uncertain function. V dropped 5 bases and J dropped 2 bases, with 13 bases sitting between them. This CDR3 is built from 14 residues. CDR3 nucleotide sequence: TGTGCCAGCAGTGCTCCGGGACGGGCCTACGAGCAGTACTTC. Translated: CASSAPGRAYEQYF.

This rearrangement joins TRBV7-9 to TRBJ1-1; the D gene is possibly TRBD1 (5 bases). In germline, CDR1 is SEHNR, CDR2 FQNEAQ (reference sequence). This CDR3 region has 14 residues. V lost 6 bases and J 6 bases, leaving 17 bases between the germline ends. The CDR3, as DNA: TGTGCCAGCAGTTTGGGCGGGGGGTTGGCTGAAGCTTTCTTT. Protein: CASSLGGGLAEAFF.

Here the CDR3 DNA reads TGTGCCTGGAGTACTGTCTCTGGAAACACCATATATTTT. Protein: CAWSTVSGNTIYF. This chain joins TRBV30 and TRBJ1-3, with D unclear. Deletions cut 2 bases from V and 0 bases from J, with 5 bases between. This CDR3 is 13 amino acids long. Germline-derived CDR1 and CDR2 are GTSNPN and SVGIG (reference sequence).

The J gene is TRBJ2-3, the V gene TRBV5-4, with 8 bases identical to TRBD2. Trimming removed 5 bases from V and 3 bases from J; junction bases left unmatched: 8. Per germline, CDR1 SGHNT and CDR2 YYREEE (reference sequence). This CDR3 is 15 amino acids long. Here the CDR3 DNA reads TGTGCCAGCAGTATGAGGACGGGGGGGACAGATACGCAGTATTTT. This codes for CASSMRTGGTDTQYF.

The V call is TRBV11-2, the J call TRBJ2-5; D tentatively fits TRBD1 or TRBD2 (6 bases each). This CDR3 is built from 15 residues. Trimming took 0 bases from V and 7 from J, leaving 15 bases between them. Germline assignment: CDR1 SGHAT and CDR2 FQNNGV. CDR3 coding DNA: TGTGCCAGCAGCTTAGAGCGGTCCTGGGGGGCGACCCAGTACTTC. It codes for CASSLERSWGATQYF.

The chain is built from TRBV6-5 and TRBJ1-5; D may be TRBD1 (5 bases). This CDR3 is built from 14 residues. From germline, CDR1 is MNHEY and CDR2 SVGAGI. The V and J ends lost 6 bases and 5 bases respectively, with 14 bases between them. The CDR3 is CASRRGGIDQPQHF. The CDR3 region has the DNA TGTGCCAGCAGGAGGGGCGGGATCGATCAGCCCCAGCATTTT.

Relative to its sample, this clone is hyperexpanded. The gene calls are TRBV4-2 and TRBJ1-6; the D gene is possibly TRBD1 (6 bases). This CDR3 is 17 amino acids long. V dropped 0 bases and J dropped 5 bases, with 14 bases sitting between them. Germline CDR1 and CDR2: LGHNA and YNFKEQ. CDR3 sequence reads: CASSQDNEGGNNSPLHF. Here the CDR3 DNA reads TGTGCCAGCAGCCAAGATAATGAGGGGGGGAATAATTCACCCCTCCACTTT.

V usage is TRBV12-3 or TRBV12-4 and J usage is TRBJ2-7, with 8 bases fitting TRBD1. The CDR3 covers 12 residues. V dropped 4 bases and J dropped 6; count of bases not matched to a gene: 2. The CDR3, as DNA: TGTGCCAGCAGTTGGGACAGGAGCGAGCAGTACTTC. Amino acids: CASSWDRSEQYF.

V usage is TRBV6-4 and J usage is TRBJ1-2; TRBD1 is a possible D gene (5 bases). Germline CDR1 is MRHNA and CDR2 is SNTAGT. With 2 bases removed from V and 4 bases from J, the gap between germline ends came to 5 bases. This CDR3 is built from 12 residues. CDR3 nucleotide sequence: TGTGCCAGCAGTGACAGGGGCTATGGCTACACCTTC. Residues: CASSDRGYGYTF.

This clone was picked up one time. The chain joins TRBV10-1 to TRBJ2-1, with D maybe TRBD2 (6 bases). The CDR3 length is 15 residues. The V and J ends lost 1 base and 0 bases respectively, with 7 bases between them. Germline V gene sequence: CDR1 WNHNN, CDR2 SYGVQD (reference sequence). The CDR3 DNA sequence: TGCGCCAGCAGTGAGTGGAGGGGCTCCTACAATGAGCAGTTCTTC. Translating it yields CASSEWRGSYNEQFF.